The present T cell receptor beta chain was sequenced within a study of cytomegalovirus exposure and HLA in healthy donors. This CDR3 has 15 amino acids. Germline loops: CDR1 MDHEN, CDR2 SYDVKM. With 6 bases removed from V and 5 bases from J, the gap between germline ends came to 17 bases. The PCR contained 60 Vbeta and 13 Jbeta primers. Assay used: immunoSEQ multiplex PCR; TCRdb lists only in-frame clones, some missing. The sample totals 130,000 to 150,000 clones. This TCR was recovered from a man between 40 and 49 years old in good health and CMV-seronegative. The specimen sequenced was PBMCs. The V gene is TRBV28, the J gene TRBJ1-5; D is unresolved. CDR3 in DNA: TGTGCCAGCAGCCTCCCATCAGGTGAACATCAGCCCCAGCATTTT. This gives the protein CASSLPSGEHQPQHF.